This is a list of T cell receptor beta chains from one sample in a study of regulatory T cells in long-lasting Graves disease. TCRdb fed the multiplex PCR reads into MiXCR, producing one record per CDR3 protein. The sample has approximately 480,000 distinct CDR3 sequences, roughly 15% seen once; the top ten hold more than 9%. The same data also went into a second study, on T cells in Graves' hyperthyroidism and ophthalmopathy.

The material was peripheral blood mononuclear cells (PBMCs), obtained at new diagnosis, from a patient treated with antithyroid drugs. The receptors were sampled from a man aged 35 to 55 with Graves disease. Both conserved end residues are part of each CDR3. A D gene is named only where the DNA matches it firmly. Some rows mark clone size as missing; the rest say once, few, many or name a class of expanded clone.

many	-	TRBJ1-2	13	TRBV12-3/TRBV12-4	CASSLTGQYGYTF	TGTGCCAGCAGTTTGACAGGTCAATATGGCTACACCTTC
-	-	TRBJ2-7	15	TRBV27	CASSLSTGLLSEQYF	TGTGCCAGCAGTTTATCCACGGGGCTGCTGAGCGAGCAGTACTTC
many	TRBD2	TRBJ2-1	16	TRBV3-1	CASSRELAGGHNEQFF	TGTGCCAGCAGCCGCGAACTAGCGGGAGGTCACAATGAGCAGTTCTTC
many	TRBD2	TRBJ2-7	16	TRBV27	CASSPPTSGPRYEQYF	TGTGCCAGCAGTCCGCCTACTAGCGGGCCGCGCTACGAGCAGTACTTC
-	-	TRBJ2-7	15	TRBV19	CASSITILGSYEQYF	TGTGCCAGTAGTATTACGATCCTAGGATCCTACGAGCAGTACTTC
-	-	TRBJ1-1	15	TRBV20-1	CSARDQGSILVGAFF	TGCAGTGCTAGAGATCAGGGGTCCATTCTTGTGGGAGCTTTCTTT
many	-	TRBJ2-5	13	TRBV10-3	CAISRDGTTAQYF	TGTGCCATCAGTCGGGACGGTACCACGGCCCAGTACTTC
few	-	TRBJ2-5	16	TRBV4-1	CASSQGGTVRRETQYF	TGCGCCAGCAGCCAAGGGGGCACAGTGCGCCGGGAGACCCAGTACTTC
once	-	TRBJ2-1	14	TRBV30	CAWSPISSGNEQFF	TGTGCCTGGAGTCCCATCTCTAGTGGCAATGAGCAGTTCTTC
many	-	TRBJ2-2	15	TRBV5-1	CASSERATNTGELFF	TGCGCCAGCAGCGAGCGGGCCACGAACACCGGGGAGCTGTTTTTT
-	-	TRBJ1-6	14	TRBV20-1	CSANPTVNNSPLHF	TGCAGTGCTAACCCGACGGTCAATAATTCACCCCTCCACTTT
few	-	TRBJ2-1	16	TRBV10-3	CAISEASPIDGDEQFF	TGTGCCATCAGTGAGGCTAGCCCAATCGACGGCGATGAGCAGTTCTTC
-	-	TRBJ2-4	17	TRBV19	CASRSTVRVEDENIQYF	TGTGCCAGTAGGTCTACTGTCAGGGTGGAGGACGAAAACATTCAGTACTTC
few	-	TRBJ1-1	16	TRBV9	CASSVIRGDLNTEAFF	TGTGCCAGCAGCGTAATAAGGGGGGACCTCAACACTGAAGCTTTCTTT
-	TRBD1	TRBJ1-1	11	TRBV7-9	CASSLDRGAFF	TGTGCCAGCAGCTTGGACAGGGGAGCTTTCTTT
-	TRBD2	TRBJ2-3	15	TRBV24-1	CATSSTSGRTDTQYF	TGTGCCACCAGTAGCACTAGCGGGAGAACAGATACGCAGTATTTT
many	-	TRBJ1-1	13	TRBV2	CASRIQVNTEAFF	TGTGCCAGCAGAATACAAGTGAACACTGAAGCTTTCTTT
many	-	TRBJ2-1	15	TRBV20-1	CSARDHQTAYNEQFF	TGCAGTGCTAGAGATCATCAGACAGCCTACAATGAGCAGTTCTTC
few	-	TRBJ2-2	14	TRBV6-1	CASRVDRNTGELFF	TGTGCCAGCAGGGTAGACAGAAACACCGGGGAGCTGTTTTTT
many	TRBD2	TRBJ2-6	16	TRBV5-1	CASSGLAGAGANVLTF	TGCGCCAGCAGCGGTTTAGCGGGAGCTGGGGCCAACGTCCTGACTTTC
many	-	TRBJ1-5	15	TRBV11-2	CASSPGDRSNQPQHF	TGTGCCAGCAGCCCCGGGGACCGAAGCAATCAGCCCCAGCATTTT
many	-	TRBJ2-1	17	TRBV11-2	CASSLDKQGGSYNEQFF	TGTGCCAGCAGCTTAGATAAACAGGGAGGCTCCTACAATGAGCAGTTCTTC